This T cell receptor (beta chain) emerged from a study of cytomegalovirus exposure and HLA in healthy donors. Study-wide findings and caveats: Cytomegalovirus association was listed for around 180 TCR beta chains. Per published reports, the classifier diagnosed cytomegalovirus status with high specificity and sensitivity. Most TCR sequences were seen very rarely across donors, but some public TCRs occurred in many.

To note about this clone: No antigen is known for it.

TCRdb's copy holds only in-frame clones and misses some; the assay was immunoSEQ multiplex PCR. The sample lists 110,000 to 150,000 clones, about 91% occurring once. The CDR3 runs to 15 residues. Germline CDR1 reads MRHNA; CDR2 reads SNTAGT. V was clipped by 3 bases and J by 7 bases, with 13 bases between them. Sample: PBMCs. The chain links TRBV6-4 to TRBJ1-6; possibly TRBD1 for D (6 bases). The sequence was collected from a woman under 30 in good health and CMV-seropositive. The CDR3 protein is CASSEEAGDNSPLHF. The CDR3 DNA reads as TGTGCCAGCAGTGAAGAGGCAGGGGACAATTCACCCCTCCACTTT.